The entry that follows covers one TCR beta chain sequence. This entry comes from a study of T cells in Graves' hyperthyroidism and ophthalmopathy. Study details: The blood sample was taken at first diagnosis, before treatment began.

Stable Graves' hyperthyroidism meant no ophthalmopathy progression within 18 months. Aged 18 to 65, the patients had hyperthyroidism that was newly diagnosed and had lasted under 2 months. Authors of the study amplified TCR beta CDR3 regions from RNA transcripts. The primer set for the first-round RT-PCR of the TCR CDR3 was HTBI. TCRdb reprocessed the multiplex PCR reads with MiXCR, giving one entry per CDR3 protein. The sample includes 650,000 to 700,000 distinct CDR3 sequences, roughly 17% of them seen just once. This CDR3 is 13 amino acids long. The V and J ends lost 0 bases and 7 bases respectively, with 7 bases between them. From germline, CDR1 is ENHRY and CDR2 SYGVKD.

The chain carries TRBV10-3 and TRBJ2-1; D possibly corresponds to TRBD1 (5 bases). Input material: blood. The source of this sequence is a man aged 45-65 years with Graves' hyperthyroidism. The CDR3 reads CAISESGVNEQFF. The DNA of the CDR3 is TGTGCCATCAGTGAGTCAGGGGTGAATGAGCAGTTCTTC.